The source of this TCR beta chain is a study of T cells in Graves' hyperthyroidism and ophthalmopathy. CDR1 and CDR2 (germline): SGHTA, FQGNSA. This CDR3 region has 16 residues. Between the trimmed V and J ends, which lost 1 base and 4 bases, there was a span of 16 bases. Concerning this clonotype: Antigen specificity is unknown.

TCR beta CDR3 regions were amplified from RNA transcripts. A set of HTBI primers served as the primers for a first-round RT-PCR of the TCR CDR3. TCRdb reprocessed the multiplex PCR reads with MiXCR, giving one entry per CDR3 protein. The sample contains 450,000 to 700,000 distinct CDR3 sequences, more than 45% of which appear only once. Study-wide results and limits: Most expanded thyroid clonotypes above 0.001 recurred in blood. From stable hyperthyroidism, ophthalmopathy was separated by a 13 V-J model. A median about 7 months before onset, the model predicted ophthalmopathy.

Uncontrolled infection, other autoimmune disease, pregnancy or lactation disqualified patients from enrolment. The chain has TRBV7-2 and TRBJ1-2, with D maybe TRBD1 (6 bases). Material for sequencing was peripheral blood or thyroid tissue (not recorded which). The sequence derives from an adult woman with Graves' disease, either hyperthyroidism or ophthalmopathy (not recorded which). The CDR3 bases are TGTGCCAGCAGCTTAGTGTCTCGCAGGGGAGGCTATGGCTACACCTTC. Translation: CASSLVSRRGGYGYTF.